A single sample gave rise to the 27 T cell receptor beta chains below, sequenced in a study of PD-L1 blockade in urothelial cancer. Time point here: pretreatment peripheral blood. Sequencing was performed with immunoSEQ multiplex PCR; in TCRdb, only in-frame clones are kept and a portion is missing. The table includes roughly 63,000 clones, roughly four fifths detected once. The specimen comprised PBMCs, sampled around atezolizumab (anti-PD-L1) treatment. These TCRs come from a man aged 65 to 85 with urothelial cancer.

The genes are TRBV6-1 and TRBJ1-1; maybe TRBD1 (6 bases). Germline lookup yields CDR1 MNHNS and CDR2 SASEGT. Between the trimmed V and J ends, which lost 3 bases and 13 bases, there was a span of 12 bases. The CDR3 covers 11 residues. The CDR3 DNA sequence: TGTGCCAGCAGTGAGGACCCAGGGGTTTTCTTT. Protein: CASSEDPGVFF.

The chain employs TRBV6-7 and TRBJ2-5, with TRBD1 matching over 11 bases. TRBV6-7 is an open reading frame, and its role is uncertain. This CDR3 is 16 amino acids long. The ends lost 0 bases at V and 4 bases at J; junction bases unmatched: 4. CDR3 nucleotide sequence: TGTGCCAGCAGTTACTCGAGGACAGGGGGCGCAGAGACCCAGTACTTC. Translating gives CASSYSRTGGAETQYF.

This clone came up once. The rearrangement uses TRBV5-1 and TRBJ1-1; 9 bases are shared with TRBD1. After removal of 3 bases from V and 1 base from J, the junction contained 7 bases not matched to a gene. The CDR3 contains 16 residues. Looked up from germline, CDR1 is SGHRS and CDR2 is YFSETQ. CDR3 protein: CASSYRTGDPNTEAFF. DNA of the CDR3: TGCGCCAGCAGCTATCGGACAGGGGACCCGAACACTGAAGCTTTCTTT.

This chain joins TRBV28 and TRBJ1-5, with D unclear. V was cut by 1 base and J by 5 bases, with 9 bases left in between. The CDR3 length is 14 residues. From germline, CDR1 is MDHEN and CDR2 SYDVKM. CDR3 sequence: CASSLSSDYQPQHF. CDR3 nucleotides: TGTGCCAGCAGTTTATCGTCGGACTATCAGCCCCAGCATTTT.

In its sample, this clone was seen a few times. V is TRBV29-1 and J is TRBJ2-5; 7 bases match TRBD1. The trim removed 1 base at V and 5 bases at J, leaving 1 base unmatched. The CDR3 loop spans 12 amino acids. The V gene's germline CDR1 is SQVTM and CDR2 ANQGSEA. This CDR3 reads CSVEGRGETQYF. The CDR3 bases are TGCAGCGTTGAAGGCAGGGGGGAGACCCAGTACTTC.

This rearrangement joins TRBV5-6 to TRBJ1-1, with D perhaps matching TRBD1 (5 bases). CDR3 length equals 14 residues. In germline, CDR1 is SGHDT, CDR2 YYEEEE. V dropped 5 bases and J dropped 1 base, with 12 bases sitting between them. The CDR3 region is CASRIQDRNTEAFF. The CDR3 DNA reads TGTGCCAGCAGGATACAGGATCGGAACACTGAAGCTTTCTTT.

The rearrangement joins TRBV10-3 to TRBJ1-5, with D unresolved. V lost 0 bases, J lost 0 bases, and 6 bases lay in between. The V gene's germline CDR1 is ENHRY and CDR2 SYGVKD. The CDR3 runs 15 residues. CDR3 protein: CAISESQNSNQPQHF. CDR3 coding DNA: TGTGCCATCAGTGAGTCCCAGAATAGCAATCAGCCCCAGCATTTT.

The CDR3 protein is CASESSSYEQYF. In nucleotides, the CDR3 is TGTGCCAGTGAGAGTAGCTCCTACGAGCAGTACTTC. The chain combines TRBV19 with TRBJ2-7; no firm D call. The CDR3 loop spans 12 amino acids. V was clipped by 8 bases and J by 0 bases, with 8 bases between them. Germline V gene data show CDR1 as LNHDA and CDR2 as SQIVND (reference sequence).

This clone was recorded a few times. The chain employs TRBV6-1 and TRBJ2-4; unclear D gene. CDR3 length equals 15 residues. Trimming cost V 4 bases and J 0 bases, with 10 bases left between them. The germline V gene encodes CDR1 MNHNS and CDR2 SASEGT. CDR3 in DNA: TGTGCCAGCAGTGGCCCAGTGCTAGCCAAAAACATTCAGTACTTC. Its translation is CASSGPVLAKNIQYF.

The chain has TRBV2 and TRBJ1-2, with D hard to call. Germline lookup yields CDR1 SNHLY and CDR2 FYNNEI. Deletions cut 2 bases from V and 13 bases from J, with 11 bases between. There are 11 residues in the CDR3. The CDR3 sequence: CASSEREGSTF. The CDR3 DNA reads as TGTGCCAGCAGTGAAAGGGAGGGTTCCACCTTC.

This clone was picked up one time. The chain carries TRBV5-1 and TRBJ2-3; TRBD2 matches 7 bases. The germline gives CDR1 SGHRS, CDR2 YFSETQ. Unmatched junction bases numbered 5, after V lost 4 bases and J lost 3 bases. The CDR3 is 14 residues long. The CDR3 coding sequence is TGCGCCAGCAGCACAACTAGCGAAACAGATACGCAGTATTTT. It translates to CASSTTSETDTQYF.

This chain joins TRBV18 and TRBJ1-1, with D maybe TRBD1 (6 bases). Germline CDR1 reads KGHSH; CDR2 reads LQKENI. This CDR3 contains 15 residues. Trimming left V 3 bases short and J 1 base short, with 12 bases between. CDR3 nucleotides: TGTGCCAGCTCACCCGCAGGGGCGGAGAACACTGAAGCTTTCTTT. Its translation is CASSPAGAENTEAFF.

The V and J genes are TRBV5-1 and TRBJ2-7; a possible D gene is TRBD1 (6 bases). Trimming removed 0 bases from V and 2 bases from J, with 12 bases in between. The CDR3 has 15 residues. Germline V gene lookup returns CDR1 SGHRS and CDR2 YFSETQ. CDR3 coding DNA: TGCGCCAGCAGCTTGGGCCCCCAGGGGACCTACGAGCAGTACTTC. Protein product: CASSLGPQGTYEQYF.

The chain has TRBV19 and TRBJ2-3; D unclear. The V end lost 8 bases, the J end lost 1 base, and 16 bases lay between the germline ends. In germline, CDR1 is LNHDA, CDR2 SQIVND (reference sequence). The CDR3 length is 15 residues. The CDR3 reads CASARRSDRTDTQYF. The CDR3 DNA reads as TGTGCCAGTGCCCGCCGGAGCGACCGCACAGATACGCAGTATTTT.

This chain links TRBV27 with TRBJ1-5; D may be TRBD1 (6 bases). With 5 bases removed from V and 3 bases from J, the gap between germline ends came to 11 bases. CDR3 length equals 14 residues. The V gene's germline CDR1 is MNHEY and CDR2 SMNVEV (reference sequence). Here the CDR3 DNA reads TGTGCCAGCAGTGAACAGGGCCACAATCAGCCCCAGCATTTT. It specifies CASSEQGHNQPQHF.

The chain employs TRBV28 and TRBJ1-4; 8 nucleotides agree with TRBD1. Germline values: CDR1 MDHEN, CDR2 SYDVKM. Losses at the gene ends were 4 bases for V and 4 bases for J; bases not matched to a gene: 11. CDR3 length equals 17 residues. The CDR3 region is CASSSPVGTGLNEKLFF. DNA of the CDR3: TGTGCCAGCAGTTCCCCCGTCGGGACAGGTCTTAATGAAAAACTGTTTTTT.

This clone was seen only a few times. The chain combines TRBV5-5 with TRBJ1-1; 7 bases match TRBD1. V shed 1 base, J shed 5 bases, and the junction held 5 bases outside the gene matches. This CDR3 region has 14 residues. In germline, CDR1 is SGHKS, CDR2 YYEKEE (reference sequence). CDR3 region: CASSLTGVHTEAFF. The CDR3 DNA reads as TGTGCCAGCAGCTTGACAGGGGTGCATACTGAAGCTTTCTTT. Full variable domain (remainder filled in from reference TRBV5-5 and TRBJ1-1): DAGVTQSPTHLIKTRGQQVTLRCSPISGHKSVSWYQQVLGQGPQFIFQYYEKEERGRGNFPDRFSARQFPNYSSELNVNALLLGDSALYLCASSLTGVHTEAFFGQGTRLTVV.

V and J are TRBV5-5 and TRBJ1-2; 7 nucleotides match TRBD1. Per germline, CDR1 SGHKS and CDR2 YYEKEE (reference sequence). The CDR3 spans 16 residues. Trimming at V came to 4 bases and at J to 5 bases, leaving 14 bases not matched to a gene. The CDR3 coding sequence is TGTGCCAGCAGCCCGGACAGGACAATCCATTTTTATGGCTACACCTTC. Translation: CASSPDRTIHFYGYTF.

The CDR3 DNA follows: TGCAGTCTTGCAGGGGGCACTGAAGCTTTCTTT. Translation: CSLAGGTEAFF. The V call is TRBV20-1, the J call TRBJ1-1; TRBD1 agrees at 7 bases. Germline CDR1 reads DFQATT; CDR2 reads SNEGSKA (reference sequence). V lost 8 bases, J lost 4 bases, and 4 bases stayed unmatched. The CDR3 consists of 11 residues.

This clone showed up just once. The rearrangement links TRBV11-2 to TRBJ2-2; 10 nucleotides line up with TRBD2. The CDR3 has 18 residues. The trim removed 5 bases at V and 7 bases at J, leaving 16 bases unmatched. Looked up from germline, CDR1 is SGHAT and CDR2 is FQNNGV. CDR3 DNA sequence: TGTGCCAGCAGCCCCTTCCTCAGCGGGGGGGCCAGTGGCGGGGAGCTGTTTTTT. This codes for CASSPFLSGGASGGELFF.

The genes are TRBV6-1 and TRBJ2-7, with D unclear. The V and J ends lost 2 bases and 0 bases respectively, with 11 bases between them. The CDR3 is made up of 15 amino acids. The germline CDR1 and CDR2 sequences are MNHNS and SASEGT. CDR3 sequence reads: CASSESPGPSYEQYF. The CDR3 DNA reads TGTGCCAGCAGTGAATCCCCAGGTCCCTCCTACGAGCAGTACTTC.

The J gene is TRBJ1-3, the V gene TRBV25-1, with 8 bases aligning to TRBD1. Germline trimming cut 6 bases from V and 2 bases from J; bases unmatched to any gene: 3. Looked up from germline, CDR1 is MGHDK and CDR2 is SYGVNS. CDR3 length: 14 residues. The CDR3 region has the DNA TGTGCCAGCAGGGAGACAGGGGCTGGAAACACCATATATTTT. The encoded protein is CASRETGAGNTIYF.

This sequence joins TRBV25-1 and TRBJ2-2; 7 nucleotides match TRBD1. V gave up 5 bases and J gave up 5 bases; unmatched junction bases: 5. CDR3 length: 14 residues. Germline CDR1 and CDR2: MGHDK and SYGVNS. The chain's CDR3 is CASSLTGETGELFF. The CDR3 DNA is TGTGCCAGCAGTCTAACAGGGGAGACCGGGGAGCTGTTTTTT.

The sample holds a few counts of this clone. The J gene is TRBJ1-1, the V gene TRBV28; D unclear. The CDR3 is 13 residues long. The V and J ends lost 5 bases and 6 bases respectively, with 13 bases between them. CDR1 MDHEN and CDR2 SYDVKM come from the germline V gene. Written as DNA, the CDR3 is TGTGCCAGCAGTAAGTTCCCCGGGGCTGAAGCTTTCTTT. Residues: CASSKFPGAEAFF.

V gene TRBV7-2 combines with J gene TRBJ1-2, with D perhaps matching TRBD1 (6 bases). This CDR3 contains 14 residues. The V gene's germline CDR1 is SGHTA and CDR2 FQGNSA. The V end was cut by 6 bases, the J end by 9 bases, with 20 bases between. The CDR3 DNA reads as TGTGCCAGCAGGGCCCTGACAGGCCCCCTGAGCTACACCTTC. Encoded protein: CASRALTGPLSYTF.

Only a few counts were recorded for this clone. The gene calls are TRBV9 and TRBJ1-1; maybe TRBD1 (6 bases). CDR3 length: 14 residues. V gave up 1 base and J gave up 12 bases, with 19 bases separating them. The germline CDR1 and CDR2 sequences are SGDLS and YYNGEE. The CDR3 here is CASSVRLDSPNSFF. CDR3 in DNA: TGTGCCAGCAGCGTACGTTTGGACAGCCCGAATTCTTTCTTT.

The chain employs TRBV18 and TRBJ2-7; 9 positions agree with TRBD1. The CDR3 consists of 13 residues. Per germline, CDR1 KGHSH and CDR2 LQKENI. V lost 3 bases to trimming and J lost 13 bases; unmatched junction nucleotides: 10. CDR3 sequence: CASSPKDRGPQYF. CDR3 DNA: TGTGCCAGCTCACCCAAGGACAGGGGTCCTCAATACTTC. Complete variable domain (other parts from reference TRBV18 and TRBJ2-7): NAGVMQNPRHLVRRRGQEARLRCSPMKGHSHVYWYRQLPEEGLKFMVYLQKENIIDESGMPKERFSAEFPKEGPSILRIQQVVRGDSAAYFCASSPKDRGPQYFGPGTRLTVT.